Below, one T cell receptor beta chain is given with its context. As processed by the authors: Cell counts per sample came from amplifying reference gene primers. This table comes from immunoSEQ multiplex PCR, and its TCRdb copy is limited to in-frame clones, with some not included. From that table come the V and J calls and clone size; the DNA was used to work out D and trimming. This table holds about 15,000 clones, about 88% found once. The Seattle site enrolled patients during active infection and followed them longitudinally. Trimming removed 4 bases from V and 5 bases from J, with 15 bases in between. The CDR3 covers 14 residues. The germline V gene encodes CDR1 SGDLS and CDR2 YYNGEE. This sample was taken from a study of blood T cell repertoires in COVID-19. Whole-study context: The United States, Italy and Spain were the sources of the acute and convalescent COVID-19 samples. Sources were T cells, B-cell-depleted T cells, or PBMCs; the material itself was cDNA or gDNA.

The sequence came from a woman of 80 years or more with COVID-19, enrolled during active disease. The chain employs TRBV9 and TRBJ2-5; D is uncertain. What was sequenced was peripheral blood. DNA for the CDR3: TGTGCCAGCAGCTTTGATCCGCCCGGGGAGACCCAGTACTTC. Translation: CASSFDPPGETQYF.